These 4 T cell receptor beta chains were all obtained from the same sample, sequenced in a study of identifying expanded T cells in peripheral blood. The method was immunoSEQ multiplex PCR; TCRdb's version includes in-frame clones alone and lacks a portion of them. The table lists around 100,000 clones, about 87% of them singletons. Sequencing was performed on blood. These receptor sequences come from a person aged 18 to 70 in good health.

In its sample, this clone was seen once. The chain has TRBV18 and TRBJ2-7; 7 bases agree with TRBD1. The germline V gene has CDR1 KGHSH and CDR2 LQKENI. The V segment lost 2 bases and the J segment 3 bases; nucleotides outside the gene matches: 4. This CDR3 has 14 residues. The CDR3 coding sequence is TGTGCCAGCTCACCAAGGGACAGAATCTACGAGCAGTACTTC. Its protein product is CASSPRDRIYEQYF.

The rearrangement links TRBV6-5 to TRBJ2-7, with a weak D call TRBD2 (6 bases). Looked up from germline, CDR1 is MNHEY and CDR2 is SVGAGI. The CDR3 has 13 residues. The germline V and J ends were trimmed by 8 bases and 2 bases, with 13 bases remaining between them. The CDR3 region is CASPGTRTYEQYF. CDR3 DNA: TGTGCCAGCCCTGGGACTCGCACCTACGAGCAGTACTTC.

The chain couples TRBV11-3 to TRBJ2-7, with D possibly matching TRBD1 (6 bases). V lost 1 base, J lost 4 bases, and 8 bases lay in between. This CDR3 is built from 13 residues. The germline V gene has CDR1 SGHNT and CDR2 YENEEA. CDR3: CASSLGQEYEQYF. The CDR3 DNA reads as TGTGCCAGCAGCTTAGGACAGGAATACGAGCAGTACTTC.

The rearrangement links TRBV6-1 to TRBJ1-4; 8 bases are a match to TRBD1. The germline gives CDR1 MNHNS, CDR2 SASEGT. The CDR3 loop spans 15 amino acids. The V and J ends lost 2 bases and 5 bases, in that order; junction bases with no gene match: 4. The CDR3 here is CASSEQGQVNEKLFF. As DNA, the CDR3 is TGTGCCAGCAGTGAACAGGGACAGGTGAATGAAAAACTGTTTTTT.